This T cell receptor beta chain was captured by sequencing in a study of neurological immune-mediated disorders. The study built sorted libraries from 850,000 to 1,000,000 CD4+ or CD8+ T cells. TCRdb redid the calling of the 5' RACE reads with MiXCR, one entry per CDR3 protein. The sample carries more than 35,000 distinct CDR3 sequences, around 6% recorded once. Points from the study as a whole: None of the CDR3 amino acid sequences of expanded clones were shared across subjects, and this suggested private repertoires in all groups. Expansion of TCR clones was greatest in HTLV-1-associated myelopathy and smallest in multiple sclerosis, where it fell below that of healthy controls.

This clonotype has ten or more counts. Its antigen is as yet unknown. The CDR3 has 15 residues. Trimming at V came to 1 base and at J to 8 bases, leaving 8 bases not matched to a gene. In germline, CDR1 is SGHTA, CDR2 FQGNSA. Sequenced input: CD4+ T cells from blood. V gene TRBV7-2 combines with J gene TRBJ2-4, with 7 bases identical to TRBD2. The sequence was collected from a woman between 40 and 55 years old in good health. DNA of the CDR3: TGTGCCAGCAGCTTAGGCGGGAGTATTACGCACATTCAGTACTTC. Translated: CASSLGGSITHIQYF. Combining the CDR3 with reference TRBV7-2 and TRBJ2-4 gives the whole variable domain GAGVSQSPSNKVTEKGKDVELRCDPISGHTALYWYRQSLGQGLEFLIYFQGNSAPDKSGLPSDRFSAERTGGSVSTLTIQRTQQEDSAVYLCASSLGGSITHIQYFGAGTRLSVL.